A single sample is the source of the 32 T cell receptor beta chains below, sequenced in a study of graft-versus-host responses after intestinal transplantation. Assay: immunoSEQ multiplex PCR; the TCRdb copy retains only in-frame clones and omits some. The sample lists approximately 74,000 clones; 80% to 95% were seen once. Source: PBMCs, taken 98 days after intestinal transplantation. The receptor source for this set is a human patient who received an intestinal transplant, so some T cells may come from the graft donor.

The rearrangement links TRBV28 to TRBJ2-3, with a possible D match to TRBD2 (5 bases). The germline CDR1 and CDR2 sequences are MDHEN and SYDVKM. Between the trimmed V and J ends, which lost 6 bases and 5 bases, there was a span of 15 bases. The CDR3 length is 14 residues. CDR3 bases: TGTGCCAGCAGACTCTCCGAACGGGGAGATACGCAGTATTTT. As protein: CASRLSERGDTQYF.

The CDR3 loop is CASSLDLPGVPADTQYF. In nucleotides, the CDR3 is TGTGCCAGCAGCTTAGATCTCCCAGGAGTTCCAGCAGATACGCAGTATTTT. This chain links TRBV11-3 with TRBJ2-3; D is undetermined. The CDR3 extends over 17 amino acids. With 0 bases removed from V and 4 bases from J, the gap between germline ends came to 17 bases. From germline, CDR1 is SGHNT and CDR2 YENEEA.

The CDR3 spells CASSLQGTAYSNQPQHF. CDR3 DNA: TGTGCCAGCAGCCTCCAGGGGACAGCTTATAGCAATCAGCCCCAGCATTTT. The V gene is TRBV11-2, the J gene TRBJ1-5; TRBD1 agrees at 7 bases. V gave up 5 bases and J gave up 0 bases; unmatched junction bases: 10. The CDR3 totals 17 residues. CDR1 SGHAT and CDR2 FQNNGV come from the germline V gene.

CDR3 protein: CASSQDRVDEKLFF. The DNA of the CDR3 is TGCGCCAGCAGCCAAGACAGGGTAGATGAAAAACTGTTTTTT. The chain uses TRBV4-1 and TRBJ1-4, with D possibly TRBD1 on 5 matching bases. Germline V gene data show CDR1 as MGHRA and CDR2 as YSYEKL. The V end was cut by 0 bases, the J end by 6 bases, with 8 bases between. The CDR3 is 14 residues long.

V usage is TRBV27 and J usage is TRBJ2-7; TRBD1 or TRBD2 may be the D gene (5 bases each). This CDR3 contains 18 residues. Trimming cost V 5 bases and J 2 bases, with 25 bases left between them. Looked up from germline, CDR1 is MNHEY and CDR2 is SMNVEV (reference sequence). The CDR3 coding sequence is TGTGCCAGCAGTCCAACCCCCGCGGACGGGGCTAAGGCCTACGAGCAGTACTTC. It codes for CASSPTPADGAKAYEQYF.

The V and J genes are TRBV27 and TRBJ2-7; 12 nucleotides align to TRBD2. The CDR3 is made up of 16 amino acids. From germline, CDR1 is MNHEY and CDR2 SMNVEV (reference sequence). With 6 bases clipped from V and 2 bases from J, the junction kept 8 bases outside the gene matches. DNA for the CDR3: TGTGCCAGCAGGTCCCGGCTAGCGGGAGGGCCCTACGAGCAGTACTTC. Amino acids: CASRSRLAGGPYEQYF.

The V and J genes are TRBV5-4 and TRBJ2-3, with 7 positions matching TRBD2. Trimming at V came to 2 bases and at J to 4 bases, leaving 7 bases not matched to a gene. Germline CDR1 is SGHNT and CDR2 is YYREEE (reference sequence). The CDR3 has 15 residues. CDR3 amino acids: CASSFYGGRSDTQYF. The CDR3 DNA reads TGTGCCAGCAGCTTTTACGGGGGGAGGTCAGATACGCAGTATTTT.

The J gene is TRBJ2-5, the V gene TRBV7-9; the match to TRBD2 covers 15 bases. Germline CDR1 and CDR2: SEHNR and FQNEAQ (reference sequence). CDR3 length equals 19 residues. The V segment lost 5 bases and the J segment 5 bases; nucleotides outside the gene matches: 15. CDR3 residues: CASSREGGLAGGQGETQYF. In DNA, the CDR3 is TGTGCCAGCAGCCGCGAAGGTGGACTAGCGGGAGGGCAAGGGGAGACCCAGTACTTC.

V and J are TRBV6-5 and TRBJ2-3; D remains ambiguous. This CDR3 is 11 amino acids long. Deletions cut 0 bases from V and 6 bases from J, with 1 base between. Germline V lookup: CDR1 MNHEY, CDR2 SVGAGI. The CDR3, as DNA: TGTGCCAGCAGTTACTCGGATACGCAGTATTTT. Amino acids: CASSYSDTQYF.

The chain couples TRBV6-4 to TRBJ2-5; the match to TRBD2 covers 10 bases. Germline trimming cut 3 bases from V and 5 bases from J; bases unmatched to any gene: 6. In germline, CDR1 is MRHNA, CDR2 SNTAGT. This CDR3 comprises 15 residues. CDR3: CASSELAGSGETQYF. In DNA, the CDR3 is TGTGCCAGCAGTGAACTAGCGGGATCGGGGGAGACCCAGTACTTC.

V and J are TRBV6-5 and TRBJ1-2, with D unclear. This CDR3 is built from 10 residues. V was clipped by 6 bases and J by 2 bases, with 1 base between them. Germline CDR1 MNHEY, CDR2 SVGAGI. CDR3 bases: TGTGCCAGCAGAAACTATGGCTACACCTTC. Its protein product is CASRNYGYTF.

This clone was counted between two and nine times. The rearrangement links TRBV2 to TRBJ2-7, with TRBD1 matching over 8 bases. Germline CDR1 SNHLY, CDR2 FYNNEI. V shed 4 bases, J shed 2 bases, and the junction held 10 bases outside the gene matches. The CDR3 covers 16 residues. CDR3 residues: CASSGLDRVTTYEQYF. CDR3 bases: TGTGCCAGCAGTGGACTGGACAGGGTAACAACCTACGAGCAGTACTTC.

The chain employs TRBV7-3 and TRBJ1-6; possible D gene TRBD1, 5 bases. Deletions cut 1 base from V and 5 bases from J, with 9 bases between. The CDR3 covers 15 residues. CDR1 and CDR2 (germline): SGHTA, FQGTGA. The CDR3 DNA sequence: TGTGCCAGCAGCTTAAGAGGGGACCATAATTCACCCCTCCACTTT. Encoded protein: CASSLRGDHNSPLHF.

The chain combines TRBV30 with TRBJ1-5; the D is unclear. Germline loops: CDR1 GTSNPN, CDR2 SVGIG (reference sequence). The CDR3 contains 13 residues. V lost 1 base and J lost 0, with 4 bases in between. The CDR3 nucleotides read TGTGCCTGGAGTGCAACTAGCAATCAGCCCCAGCATTTT. Its translation: CAWSATSNQPQHF.

The chain is built from TRBV7-9 and TRBJ2-7; 7 nucleotides agree with TRBD2. The CDR3 spans 13 residues. V trimming: 3 bases; J trimming: 2 bases; junction bases outside the gene matches: 1. Per germline, CDR1 SEHNR and CDR2 FQNEAQ (reference sequence). The CDR3 DNA follows: TGTGCCAGCAGCTTCGGGGGGACCTACGAGCAGTACTTC. Protein product: CASSFGGTYEQYF.

This chain uses TRBV6-5 with TRBJ1-6; tentatively, D is TRBD1 (6 bases). V was cut by 5 bases and J by 6 bases, with 11 bases left in between. There are 14 residues in the CDR3. Looked up from germline, CDR1 is MNHEY and CDR2 is SVGAGI. The CDR3 region has the DNA TGTGCCAGCAGTCCTCAGGGGCCTAATTCACCCCTCCACTTT. It codes for CASSPQGPNSPLHF.

The chain is built from TRBV5-1 and TRBJ2-3, with D unclear. V lost 7 bases to trimming and J lost 2 bases, with 14 bases between them. The V gene's germline CDR1 is SGHRS and CDR2 YFSETQ. CDR3 length: 14 amino acids. In nucleotides, the CDR3 is TGCGCCAGCTGCAGCACAGTTAACACAGATACGCAGTATTTT. It specifies CASCSTVNTDTQYF.

The chain is built from TRBV4-2 and TRBJ2-5, with 11 bases lining up with TRBD2. This CDR3 has 16 residues. Germline-derived CDR1 and CDR2 are LGHNA and YNFKEQ. After removal of 4 bases from V and 3 bases from J, the junction contained 7 bases not matched to a gene. This CDR3 reads CASSPLQLAGEETQYF. The CDR3 nucleotides read TGTGCCAGCAGCCCTTTGCAACTAGCGGGGGAAGAGACCCAGTACTTC.

This clone showed up just once. The chain employs TRBV6-5 and TRBJ2-7; D is undetermined. Germline V gene sequence: CDR1 MNHEY, CDR2 SVGAGI. The CDR3 is 13 amino acids. Trimming stripped 6 bases from V and 6 bases from J, with 15 bases between. As DNA, the CDR3 is TGTGCCAGCAGCCCAACGCCTGCGACCGAGCAGTACTTC. Its protein product is CASSPTPATEQYF.

The chain carries TRBV19 and TRBJ2-2, with 7 bases that match TRBD2. V shed 5 bases and J 7 bases; nucleotides not matched to a gene: 10. Germline-derived CDR1 and CDR2 are LNHDA and SQIVND (reference sequence). The CDR3 is made up of 15 amino acids. CDR3 nucleotides: TGTGCCAGTAGTCGGGAGGTGGGGCCGGTCGGGGAGCTGTTTTTT. As protein: CASSREVGPVGELFF.

As DNA, the CDR3 is TGTGCCAGCAGTGAAGGCGGGAGACCCTACAATGAGCAGTTCTTC. This encodes CASSEGGRPYNEQFF. The chain joins TRBV6-1 to TRBJ2-1; TRBD2 matches at 7 bases. Germline V lookup: CDR1 MNHNS, CDR2 SASEGT. CDR3 length equals 15 residues. After removal of 1 base from V and 2 bases from J, the junction contained 2 bases not matched to a gene.

The chain is built from TRBV21-1 and TRBJ1-5. TRBV21-1 is listed as a pseudogene. CDR3 size: 15 residues. The CDR3 sequence: CASTRIRMGNQPQHF. In DNA, the CDR3 is TGTGCCAGCACCCGGATTCGGATGGGCAATCAGCCCCAGCATTTT.

The gene calls are TRBV28 and TRBJ2-6; tentatively, D is TRBD2 (6 bases). V lost 6 bases and J lost 0, with 9 bases in between. The length of the CDR3 is 15 residues. CDR1 and CDR2 from the germline V gene are MDHEN and SYDVKM. CDR3 DNA sequence: TGTGCCAGCAGACACGGGAGCTCTGGGGCCAACGTCCTGACTTTC. The encoded protein is CASRHGSSGANVLTF.

The gene calls are TRBV5-8 and TRBJ2-1; possibly TRBD2 for D (5 bases). The V and J ends lost 2 bases and 3 bases respectively, with 12 bases between them. The CDR3 is 15 residues long. Germline loops: CDR1 SGHTS, CDR2 YDEGEE. Here the CDR3 DNA reads TGTGCCAGCAGCTTCGAGGGTCTCGACTACAATGAGCAGTTCTTC. Amino acid sequence: CASSFEGLDYNEQFF.

The chain joins TRBV5-4 to TRBJ2-7; TRBD1 might be the D (6 bases). The CDR3 runs 15 residues. Germline V gives CDR1 SGHNT, CDR2 YYREEE (reference sequence). V was shortened by 2 bases and J by 0 bases, with 12 bases between the two germline ends. CDR3 bases: TGTGCCAGCAGCTTTCAGGGGCAGAGCTCCTACGAGCAGTACTTC. It is translated as CASSFQGQSSYEQYF.

Of note for this clone: This sample includes further DNA sequences coding for the same CDR3. The chain uses TRBV2 and TRBJ2-5, with no clear D. CDR1 and CDR2 (germline): SNHLY, FYNNEI. The ends were cut back, 8 bases at V and 1 base at J, with 11 bases in the middle. The CDR3 is 13 amino acids. CDR3 residues: CASALPGQETQYF. Written as DNA, the CDR3 is TGTGCCAGCGCTCTTCCGGGCCAAGAGACCCAGTACTTC. The full variable domain, its missing parts supplied by reference TRBV2 and TRBJ2-5, is EPEVTQTPSHQVTQMGQEVILRCVPISNHLYFYWYRQILGQKVEFLVSFYNNEISEKSEIFDDQFSVERPDGSNFTLKIRSTKLEDSAMYFCASALPGQETQYFGPGTRLLVL.

This clone has only one observation. The gene calls are TRBV5-1 and TRBJ2-3; 7 bases map to TRBD1. After removal of 4 bases from V and 0 bases from J, the junction contained 11 bases not matched to a gene. The CDR3 loop spans 17 amino acids. CDR1 and CDR2 (germline): SGHRS, YFSETQ. The CDR3 loop reads CASSLLRQGPSTDTQYF. The CDR3 bases are TGCGCCAGCAGCCTCCTTCGACAGGGACCCAGCACAGATACGCAGTATTTT. The full variable domain, its missing parts supplied by reference TRBV5-1 and TRBJ2-3, is KAGVTQTPRYLIKTRGQQVTLSCSPISGHRSVSWYQQTPGQGLQFLFEYFSETQRNKGNFPGRFSGRQFSNSRSEMNVSTLELGDSALYLCASSLLRQGPSTDTQYFGPGTRLTVL.

This clone has a single count. The rearrangement links TRBV7-3 to TRBJ1-1; 8 bases fit TRBD1. The germline V gene has CDR1 SGHTA and CDR2 FQGTGA. The CDR3 runs to 14 residues. J was trimmed by 3 bases and V by 5 bases; bases with no gene match: 5. CDR3 nucleotides: TGTGCCAGCAGCCCGACAGGGGAGGACACTGAAGCTTTCTTT. Translating gives CASSPTGEDTEAFF.

This sequence joins TRBV27 and TRBJ1-2; unclear D gene. V was trimmed by 8 bases and J by 0 bases, leaving 13 bases between them. The CDR3 spans 14 residues. Germline V CDR1 and CDR2: MNHEY, SMNVEV (reference sequence). In DNA, the CDR3 is TGTGCCAGCCAGGACCTGGGTACTAACTATGGCTACACCTTC. This translates into CASQDLGTNYGYTF.

The V and J genes are TRBV9 and TRBJ2-3, with 8 bases fitting TRBD1. The germline CDR1 and CDR2 sequences are SGDLS and YYNGEE. Trimming removed 0 bases from V and 1 base from J; junction bases left unmatched: 1. This CDR3 comprises 15 residues. CDR3 amino acids: CASSVGDRRTDTQYF. For the CDR3, the DNA is TGTGCCAGCAGCGTAGGGGACAGGCGCACAGATACGCAGTATTTT.

This sequence joins TRBV6-1 and TRBJ1-5, with TRBD1 as a possible D gene (5 bases). CDR1 and CDR2 from the germline V gene are MNHNS and SASEGT. Trimming removed 3 bases at V and 1 base at J, with 13 bases between. This CDR3 contains 16 residues. CDR3 sequence reads: CASSDQGRASNQPQHF. As DNA, the CDR3 is TGTGCCAGCAGTGACCAGGGAAGGGCGAGCAATCAGCCCCAGCATTTT.

The chain combines TRBV5-6 with TRBJ2-4, with 7 bases identical to TRBD1. The CDR3 is 14 amino acids. Looked up from germline, CDR1 is SGHDT and CDR2 is YYEEEE. J gave up 3 bases and V 4 bases, and 4 bases lay outside the gene matches. For the CDR3, the DNA is TGTGCCAGCAGCCTCGCAGGGGGCAAAAACATTCAGTACTTC. Translating gives CASSLAGGKNIQYF.